A selection of T cell receptor beta chains follows, all from one sample in a study of blood T cell repertoires in COVID-19. The assay was immunoSEQ multiplex PCR, and TCRdb's table has in-frame clones only and misses some. The sample carries around 400,000 clones, roughly 80% recorded once. Input material: PBMCs or T cells enriched from blood (not recorded which). These receptors all stem from a woman aged 45-59 years who had recovered from COVID-19. The CDR3 runs from the conserved cysteine through the conserved F or W. The D gene is left open where the match is weak. Not all rows give a size; the values are once, few, many and, for expanded clones, a class.

V	size	J	D	CDR3	DNA
TRBV19	NA	TRBJ1-5	NA	CASSMVSGWGNQPQHF	TGTGCCAGTAGTATGGTTTCGGGGTGGGGCAATCAGCCCCAGCATTTT
TRBV5-4	NA	TRBJ2-5	NA	CASSFTGSQETQYF	TGTGCCAGCAGCTTTACGGGTTCACAAGAGACCCAGTACTTC
TRBV3-1/TRBV3-2	once	TRBJ2-1	NA	CASSPPGVAAYNEQFF	TGTGCCAGCAGCCCTCCCGGGGTAGCGGCCTACAATGAGCAGTTCTTC
TRBV19	NA	TRBJ2-4	TRBD1	CASSIMTGNIQYF	TGTGCCAGTAGCATTATGACAGGGAACATTCAGTACTTC
TRBV25-1	NA	TRBJ1-1	TRBD1	CASIRTGGTEAFF	TGTGCCAGCATACGGACAGGGGGCACTGAAGCTTTCTTT
TRBV18	NA	TRBJ2-5	NA	CASSPPMRTNQETQYF	TGTGCCAGCTCACCACCTATGAGGACAAACCAAGAGACCCAGTACTTC
TRBV27	NA	TRBJ1-4	TRBD1	CASSFLGGVTNEKLFF	TGTGCCAGCAGTTTCTTAGGGGGCGTAACTAATGAAAAACTGTTTTTT
TRBV5-1	NA	TRBJ2-5	NA	CASSLTRSQETQYF	TGCGCCAGCAGCTTGACGCGGTCCCAAGAGACCCAGTACTTC
TRBV5-4	once	TRBJ1-6	TRBD1	CASSSQGIDSPLHF	TGTGCCAGCAGCTCACAGGGGATCGATTCACCCCTCCACTTT
TRBV11-1	NA	TRBJ2-2	NA	CASSLGRVLSGELFF	TGTGCCAGCAGCTTAGGCAGGGTTTTGTCCGGGGAGCTGTTTTTT
TRBV7-2	few	TRBJ2-5	NA	CASSLTQGGVGTQYF	TGTGCCAGCAGCTTAACCCAAGGTGGAGTCGGGACCCAGTACTTC
TRBV10-3	NA	TRBJ2-3	TRBD2	CATKDLAGGGTDTQYF	TGTGCCACCAAGGACCTAGCGGGGGGGGGCACAGATACGCAGTATTTT
TRBV6-2/TRBV6-3	NA	TRBJ2-3	TRBD1	CASSRPLSGTVTDTQYF	TGTGCCAGCAGCCGTCCACTTTCCGGGACAGTGACAGATACGCAGTATTTT
TRBV7-2	NA	TRBJ2-3	TRBD2	CASTGLAGVVIDTQYF	TGTGCCAGCACCGGACTAGCGGGAGTGGTGATAGATACGCAGTATTTT
TRBV9	NA	TRBJ1-2	TRBD1	CASSVGQGVYGYTF	TGTGCCAGCAGCGTCGGACAGGGAGTATATGGCTACACCTTC
TRBV19	NA	TRBJ1-5	TRBD1	CASKGTGTGVFEQPQHF	TGTGCCAGTAAGGGTACCGGGACAGGGGTTTTTGAGCAGCCCCAGCATTTT
TRBV19	few	TRBJ1-1	TRBD1	CASRKGQLNTEAFF	TGTGCCAGCCGAAAGGGACAGTTGAACACTGAAGCTTTCTTT
TRBV18	NA	TRBJ1-2	NA	CASSPLGSRSYTF	TGTGCCAGCTCACCTTTGGGTTCGAGGAGCTACACCTTC
TRBV7-8	NA	TRBJ1-2	TRBD1	CASSQGDSYGYTF	TGTGCCAGCAGCCAGGGGGACAGCTATGGCTACACCTTC
TRBV6-5	NA	TRBJ2-7	TRBD1	CASSLFPGQGDEQYF	TGTGCCAGCAGCTTATTCCCGGGACAGGGCGACGAGCAGTACTTC
TRBV11-3	NA	TRBJ1-1	TRBD1	CASSTQTGGNTEAFF	TGTGCCAGCAGCACCCAGACAGGGGGAAACACTGAAGCTTTCTTT
TRBV27	NA	TRBJ1-4	TRBD1	CASRKTGVNEKLFF	TGTGCCAGCAGGAAGACAGGGGTTAATGAAAAACTGTTTTTT
TRBV5-1	NA	TRBJ2-5	NA	CATSPGSIPGETQYF	TGCGCCACCTCACCCGGTAGCATCCCTGGGGAGACCCAGTACTTC
TRBV20-1	NA	TRBJ2-1	TRBD2	CKAGGFNEQFF	TGCAAAGCGGGAGGCTTCAATGAGCAGTTCTTC